The entry that follows covers one TCR beta chain sequence. Its recognized antigen is unknown. Per-base quality was not reported, and no clone a single base away is much larger than it. This entry is derived from a study of T cells after somatic rescue of genetic block (dated by TCRdb to between 2020 and 2021). For the wider study: What the study looked at was long-term robustness, specifically in a T-cell system that came about through somatic rescue of a genetic block in T-cell development.

Trimmed from V: 5 bases; trimmed from J: 5 bases; junction bases lacking a gene match: 16. The germline V gene encodes CDR1 SGHRS and CDR2 YFSETQ. Its CDR3 holds 18 amino acids, cysteine through phenylalanine. Just the 54-base CDR3 DNA is kept, in frame starting at base 1. The library was prepared using the immunoSEQ multiplex PCR assay. In its TCRdb copy, this immuneACCESS table keeps in-frame sequences only and misses some clones. Where compared with another copy, unresolved V genes explain less than half of these, and the others have no known cause. For this sample the table gives approximately 78,000 clones, of which approximately 91% were detected only once. The ten largest clones capture roughly 2.8% of the sample.

The origin of this receptor is a man aged 25-45 years. Specimen: peripheral blood mononuclear cells (PBMCs). This chain is built from TRBV5-1 and TRBJ2-2, with 9 bases aligning to TRBD2. The DNA sequence is given as TGCGCCAGCAGTTCCCAGGCGGCGGGAGGGCCGGGGACCGGGGAGCTGTTTTTT. Protein translation: CASSSQAAGGPGTGELFF.